The present entry profiles one T cell receptor (beta chain) with its context. Participants spanned ages about 18 to 90 years and resided in roughly 22 US areas. The sample belongs to a study of blood T cell repertoires in COVID-19. Only in-frame clones appear in the TCRdb table, and some are missing; sequencing was by immunoSEQ multiplex PCR. The data contain around 200,000 clones, 86% of them singletons. The CDR3 runs to 13 residues. Germline V CDR1 and CDR2: MDHEN, SYDVKM. Trimming removed 5 bases at V and 2 bases at J, with 10 bases between. V gene TRBV28 combines with J gene TRBJ2-7, with D unresolved. The sequence was collected from a middle-aged man with acute COVID-19. Sequenced: PBMCs or T cells enriched from blood (not recorded which). CDR3 in amino acids: CASSKSAAYEQYF. The DNA for the CDR3 is TGTGCCAGCAGTAAGTCGGCGGCCTACGAGCAGTACTTC. Full variable domain (outside the CDR3, taken from reference TRBV28 and TRBJ2-7): DVKVTQSSRYLVKRTGEKVFLECVQDMDHENMFWYRQDPGLGLRLIYFSYDVKMKEKGDIPEGYSVSREKKERFSLILESASTNQTSMYLCASSKSAAYEQYFGPGTRLTVT.